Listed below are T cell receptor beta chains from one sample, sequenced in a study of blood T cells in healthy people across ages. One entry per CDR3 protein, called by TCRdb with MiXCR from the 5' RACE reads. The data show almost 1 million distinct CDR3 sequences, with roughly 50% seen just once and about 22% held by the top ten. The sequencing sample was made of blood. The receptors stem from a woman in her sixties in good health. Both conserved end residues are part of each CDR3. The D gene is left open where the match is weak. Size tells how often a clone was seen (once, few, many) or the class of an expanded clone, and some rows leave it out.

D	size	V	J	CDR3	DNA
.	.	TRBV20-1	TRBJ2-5	CSAREVPGETLETQYF	TGCAGTGCTAGAGAGGTGCCAGGGGAAACTTTAGAGACCCAGTACTTC
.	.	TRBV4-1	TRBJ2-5	CASSQVGHQETQYF	TGCGCCAGCAGCCAAGTCGGACACCAAGAGACCCAGTACTTC
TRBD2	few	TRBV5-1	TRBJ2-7	CASTGTSGNYEQYF	TGCGCCAGCACCGGGACTAGCGGGAACTACGAGCAGTACTTC
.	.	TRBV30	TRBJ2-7	CAWSGFGDEQYF	TGTGCCTGGAGTGGATTCGGAGACGAGCAGTACTTC
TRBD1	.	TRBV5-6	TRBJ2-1	CASSYRTGGSYNEQFF	TGTGCCAGCAGCTACCGAACAGGGGGCTCCTACAATGAGCAGTTCTTC
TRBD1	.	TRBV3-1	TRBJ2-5	CASSLGPTGGQETQYF	TGTGCCAGCAGCCTCGGCCCGACAGGGGGTCAAGAGACCCAGTACTTC
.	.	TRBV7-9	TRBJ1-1	CASSLSPLIPEEAFF	TGTGCCAGCAGCTTAAGCCCCCTTATACCGGAAGAAGCTTTCTTT
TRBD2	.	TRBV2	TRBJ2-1	CASLGLAGAGEQFF	TGTGCCAGCCTGGGACTAGCGGGAGCCGGTGAGCAGTTCTTC
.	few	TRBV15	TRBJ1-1	CATSTLGGAFSEAFF	TGTGCCACCAGCACTTTGGGGGGGGCATTCTCTGAAGCTTTCTTT
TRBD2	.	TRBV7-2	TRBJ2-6	CASSLSLAGFSGANVLTF	TGTGCCAGCAGCTTATCATTAGCGGGATTCTCTGGGGCCAACGTCCTGACTTTC
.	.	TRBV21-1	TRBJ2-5	CASSKATQTGDNEQYF	TGTGCCAGCAGCAAAGCCACCCAGACAGGGGATAATGAGCAGTACTTC
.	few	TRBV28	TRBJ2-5	CASSVPGTQETQYF	TGTGCCAGCAGCGTCCCGGGGACCCAAGAGACCCAGTACTTC
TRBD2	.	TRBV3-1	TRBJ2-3	CASSQFWPTSGSGTDTQYF	TGTGCCAGCAGCCAATTTTGGCCGACTAGCGGGAGTGGCACAGATACGCAGTATTTT
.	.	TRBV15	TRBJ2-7	CATSRAPDRYYEQYF	TGTGCCACCAGCAGAGCTCCTGACAGATACTACGAGCAGTACTTC
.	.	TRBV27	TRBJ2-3	CASRFRDPSFSDTQYF	TGTGCCAGCCGATTCCGGGACCCTTCGTTTTCGGATACGCAGTATTTT
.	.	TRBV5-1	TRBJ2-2	CASSLSQNTGELFF	TGCGCCAGCAGCTTATCCCAGAACACCGGGGAGCTGTTTTTT
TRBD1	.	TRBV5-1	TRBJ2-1	CASTQGQGSYNEQFF	TGCGCCAGCACCCAGGGACAGGGGTCCTACAATGAGCAGTTCTTC
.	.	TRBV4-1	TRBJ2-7	CASSQEARLGYEQYF	TGCGCCAGCAGCCAAGAGGCCCGACTCGGCTACGAGCAGTACTTC
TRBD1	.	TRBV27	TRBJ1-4	CASSRKGAGEKLFF	TGTGCCAGCAGTCGTAAGGGGGCGGGAGAAAAACTGTTTTTT
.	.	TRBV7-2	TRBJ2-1	CASSPTRSGDEQFF	TGTGCCAGCAGCCCAACTAGATCGGGGGATGAGCAGTTCTTC
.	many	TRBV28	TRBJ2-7	CASSRGGSSYEQYF	TGTGCCAGCAGTCGAGGGGGGAGCTCCTACGAGCAGTACTTC
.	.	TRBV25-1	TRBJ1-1	CASSERREGTEAFF	TGTGCCAGCAGTGAACGTAGAGAGGGAACTGAAGCTTTCTTT
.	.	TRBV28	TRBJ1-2	CASMGSGVGGYTF	TGTGCCAGCATGGGATCAGGGGTAGGAGGCTACACCTTC
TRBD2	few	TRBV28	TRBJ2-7	CASSLGGRVFDEQYF	TGTGCCAGCAGTTTGGGCGGGAGGGTCTTCGACGAGCAGTACTTC
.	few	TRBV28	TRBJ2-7	CASSPALGSYEQYF	TGTGCCAGCAGCCCGGCGTTAGGGTCCTACGAGCAGTACTTC
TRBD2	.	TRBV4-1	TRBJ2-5	CASRLSGTSYNEQYF	TGCGCCAGCAGACTGAGCGGGACCTCCTACAATGAGCAGTACTTC
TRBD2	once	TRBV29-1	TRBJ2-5	CSVVSGGTYNEQYF	TGCAGCGTTGTATCGGGAGGGACCTACAATGAGCAGTACTTC
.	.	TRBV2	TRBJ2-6	CASSESRWGRNSGANVLTF	TGTGCCAGCAGTGAATCTCGCTGGGGACGGAACTCTGGGGCCAACGTCCTGACTTTC
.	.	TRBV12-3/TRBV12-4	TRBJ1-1	CASSLASNTEAFF	TGTGCCAGCAGTTTAGCCTCGAACACTGAAGCTTTCTTT
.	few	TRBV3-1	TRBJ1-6	CASSQGGQNSPLHF	TGTGCCAGCAGCCAAGGGGGGCAGAATTCACCCCTCCACTTT